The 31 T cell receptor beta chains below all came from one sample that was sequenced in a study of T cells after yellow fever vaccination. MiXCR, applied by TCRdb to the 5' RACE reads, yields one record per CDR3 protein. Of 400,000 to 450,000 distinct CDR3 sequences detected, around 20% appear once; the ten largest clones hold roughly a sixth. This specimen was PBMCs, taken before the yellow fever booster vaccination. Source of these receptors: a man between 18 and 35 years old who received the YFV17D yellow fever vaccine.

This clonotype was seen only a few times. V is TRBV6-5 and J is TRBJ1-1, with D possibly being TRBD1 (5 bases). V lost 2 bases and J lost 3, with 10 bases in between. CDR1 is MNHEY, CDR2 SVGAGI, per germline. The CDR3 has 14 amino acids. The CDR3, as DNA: TGTGCCAGCAGTTACCGGGGGGAGGACACTGAAGCTTTCTTT. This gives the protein CASSYRGEDTEAFF.

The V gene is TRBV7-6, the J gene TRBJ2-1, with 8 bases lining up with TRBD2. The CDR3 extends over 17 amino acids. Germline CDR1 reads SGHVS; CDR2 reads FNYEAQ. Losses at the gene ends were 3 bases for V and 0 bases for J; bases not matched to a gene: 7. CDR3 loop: CASSFASGGHSYNEQFF. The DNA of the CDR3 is TGTGCCAGCAGCTTCGCCAGCGGGGGCCACTCCTACAATGAGCAGTTCTTC.

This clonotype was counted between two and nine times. The CDR3 DNA reads as TGTGCCACCAGTGATTTGGAGTGGGCTTACGAGCAGTACTTC. Protein sequence: CATSDLEWAYEQYF. The rearrangement joins TRBV24-1 to TRBJ2-7; D gene ambiguous. This CDR3 has 14 residues. V was cut by 0 bases and J by 4 bases, with 9 bases left in between. CDR1 and CDR2 (germline): KGHDR, SFDVKD.

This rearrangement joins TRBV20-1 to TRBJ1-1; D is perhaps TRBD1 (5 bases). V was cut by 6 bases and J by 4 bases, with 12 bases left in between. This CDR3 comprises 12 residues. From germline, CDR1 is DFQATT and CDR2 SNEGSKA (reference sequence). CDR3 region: CSATSGGTEAFF. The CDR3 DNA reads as TGCAGTGCCACCTCCGGGGGCACTGAAGCTTTCTTT.

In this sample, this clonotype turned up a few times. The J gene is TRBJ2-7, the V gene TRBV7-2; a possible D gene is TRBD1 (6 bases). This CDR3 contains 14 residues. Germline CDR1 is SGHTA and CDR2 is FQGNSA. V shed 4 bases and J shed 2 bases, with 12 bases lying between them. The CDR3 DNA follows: TGTGCCAGCAGCTCCATGGACAGACCCTACGAGCAGTACGTC. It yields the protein CASSSMDRPYEQYV.

The CDR3 loop reads CASDRGVANTEAFF. The CDR3 region has the DNA TGTGCCAGCGATAGGGGCGTGGCGAACACTGAAGCTTTCTTT. The chain couples TRBV6-6 to TRBJ1-1, with a possible D match to TRBD1 (5 bases). V gave up 8 bases and J gave up 1 base, with 14 bases separating them. CDR1 is MNHNY, CDR2 SVGAGI, per germline (reference sequence). The CDR3 has 14 residues.

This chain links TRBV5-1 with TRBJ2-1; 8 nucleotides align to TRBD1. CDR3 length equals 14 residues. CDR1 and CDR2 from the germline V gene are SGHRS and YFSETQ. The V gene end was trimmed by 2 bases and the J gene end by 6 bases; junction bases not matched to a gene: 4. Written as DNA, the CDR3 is TGCGCCAGCAGCTTACAGGGGGAAATCAATGAGCAGTTCTTC. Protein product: CASSLQGEINEQFF. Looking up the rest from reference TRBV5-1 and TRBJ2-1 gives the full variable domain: KAGVTQTPRYLIKTRGQQVTLSCSPISGHRSVSWYQQTPGQGLQFLFEYFSETQRNKGNFPGRFSGRQFSNSRSEMNVSTLELGDSALYLCASSLQGEINEQFFGPGTRLTVL.

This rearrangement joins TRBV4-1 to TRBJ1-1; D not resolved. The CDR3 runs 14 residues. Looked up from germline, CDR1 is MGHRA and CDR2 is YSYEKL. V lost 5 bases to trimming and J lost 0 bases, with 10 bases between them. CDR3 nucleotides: TGCGCCAGCAGCGGAATGGATTTGAACACTGAAGCTTTCTTT. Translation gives CASSGMDLNTEAFF.

CDR3 region: CATARGGPGEQFF. The CDR3 DNA is TGTGCCACCGCCCGGGGGGGGCCGGGTGAGCAGTTCTTC. The genes are TRBV19 and TRBJ2-1, with 8 bases aligning to TRBD2. Unmatched junction bases numbered 11, after V lost 10 bases and J lost 9 bases. Germline loops: CDR1 LNHDA, CDR2 SQIVND (reference sequence). The CDR3 has 13 residues.

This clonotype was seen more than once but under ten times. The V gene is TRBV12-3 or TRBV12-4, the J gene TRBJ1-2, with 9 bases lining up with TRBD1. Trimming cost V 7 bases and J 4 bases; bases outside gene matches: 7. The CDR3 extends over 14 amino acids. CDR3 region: CASTQGAESYGYTF. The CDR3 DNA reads TGTGCCAGCACACAGGGGGCGGAGAGCTATGGCTACACCTTC.

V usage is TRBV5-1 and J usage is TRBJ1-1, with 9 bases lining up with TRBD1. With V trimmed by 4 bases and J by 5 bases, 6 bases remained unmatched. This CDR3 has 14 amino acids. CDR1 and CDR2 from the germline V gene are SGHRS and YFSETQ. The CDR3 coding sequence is TGCGCCAGCAGCCCCGACAGGGGGACGACTGAAGCTTTCTTT. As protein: CASSPDRGTTEAFF.

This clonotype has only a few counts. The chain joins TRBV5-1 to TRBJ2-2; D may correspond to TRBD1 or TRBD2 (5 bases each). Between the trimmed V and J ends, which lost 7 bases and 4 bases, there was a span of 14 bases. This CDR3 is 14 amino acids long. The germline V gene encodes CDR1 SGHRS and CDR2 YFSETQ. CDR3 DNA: TGCGCCAGCCAAGGGGACGGAACCACCGGGGAGCTGTTTTTT. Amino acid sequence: CASQGDGTTGELFF.

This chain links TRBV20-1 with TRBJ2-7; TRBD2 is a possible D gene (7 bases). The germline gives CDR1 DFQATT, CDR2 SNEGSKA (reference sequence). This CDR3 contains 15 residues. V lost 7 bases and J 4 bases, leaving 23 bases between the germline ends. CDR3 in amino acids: CSVGGPGRTVYEQYF. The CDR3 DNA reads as TGCAGTGTCGGGGGGCCTGGGAGGACGGTTTACGAGCAGTACTTC.

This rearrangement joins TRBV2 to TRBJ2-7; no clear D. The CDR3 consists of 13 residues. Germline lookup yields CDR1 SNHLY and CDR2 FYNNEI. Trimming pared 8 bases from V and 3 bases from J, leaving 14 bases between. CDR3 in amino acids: CASSRAGIYEQYF. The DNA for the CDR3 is TGTGCCAGCTCCCGGGCCGGTATCTACGAGCAGTACTTC.

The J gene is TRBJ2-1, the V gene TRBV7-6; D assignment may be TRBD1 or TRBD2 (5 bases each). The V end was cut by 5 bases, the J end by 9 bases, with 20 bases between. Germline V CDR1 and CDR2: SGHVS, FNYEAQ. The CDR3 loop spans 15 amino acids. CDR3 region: CASSVSNGAFGEQFF. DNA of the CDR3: TGTGCCAGCAGCGTTAGCAACGGGGCATTCGGTGAGCAGTTCTTC.

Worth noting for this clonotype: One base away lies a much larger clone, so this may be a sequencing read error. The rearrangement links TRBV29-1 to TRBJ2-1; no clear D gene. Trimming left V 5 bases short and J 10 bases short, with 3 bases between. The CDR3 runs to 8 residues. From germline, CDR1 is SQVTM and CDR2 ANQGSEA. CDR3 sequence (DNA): TGCAGCGTTAACGAGCAGTTCTTC. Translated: CSVNEQFF.

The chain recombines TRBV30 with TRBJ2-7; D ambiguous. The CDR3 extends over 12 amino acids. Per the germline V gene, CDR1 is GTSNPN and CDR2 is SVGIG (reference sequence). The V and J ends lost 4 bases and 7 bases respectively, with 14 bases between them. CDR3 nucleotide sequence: TGTGCCTGGACGGTAACCCCCCTGGAGCAGTACTTC. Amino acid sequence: CAWTVTPLEQYF.

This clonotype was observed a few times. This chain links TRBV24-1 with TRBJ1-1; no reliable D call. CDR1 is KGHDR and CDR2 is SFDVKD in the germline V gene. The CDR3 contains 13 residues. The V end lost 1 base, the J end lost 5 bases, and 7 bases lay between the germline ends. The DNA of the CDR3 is TGTGCCACCAGTGATTTCAGTGGGACTGAAGCTTTCTTT. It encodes CATSDFSGTEAFF.

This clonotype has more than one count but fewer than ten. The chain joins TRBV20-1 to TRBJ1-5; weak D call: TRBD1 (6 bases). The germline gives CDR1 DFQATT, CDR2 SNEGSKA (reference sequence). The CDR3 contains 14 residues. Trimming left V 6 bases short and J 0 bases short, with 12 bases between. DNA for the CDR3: TGCAGTGCCAATCAGGGGAATAGCAATCAGCCCCAGCATTTT. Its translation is CSANQGNSNQPQHF.

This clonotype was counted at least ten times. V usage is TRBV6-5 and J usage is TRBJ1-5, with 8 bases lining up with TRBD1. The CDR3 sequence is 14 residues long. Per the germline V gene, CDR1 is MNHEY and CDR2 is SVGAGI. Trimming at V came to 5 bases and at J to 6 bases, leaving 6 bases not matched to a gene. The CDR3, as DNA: TGTGCCAGCAGTCAGGACAGGGTGGGTCAGCCCCAGCATTTT. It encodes CASSQDRVGQPQHF.

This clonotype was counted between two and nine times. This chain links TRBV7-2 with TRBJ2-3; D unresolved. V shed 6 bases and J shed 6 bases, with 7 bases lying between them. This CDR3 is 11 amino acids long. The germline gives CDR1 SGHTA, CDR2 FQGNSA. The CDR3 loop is CASRIGDTQYF. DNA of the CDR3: TGTGCCAGCAGAATCGGGGATACGCAGTATTTT.

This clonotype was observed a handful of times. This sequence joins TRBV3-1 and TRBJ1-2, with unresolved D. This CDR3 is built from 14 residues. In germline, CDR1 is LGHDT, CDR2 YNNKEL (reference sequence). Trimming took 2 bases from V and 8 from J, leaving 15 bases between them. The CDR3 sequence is CASSQYRAASGYTF. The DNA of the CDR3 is TGTGCCAGCAGCCAATACCGGGCCGCGTCCGGCTACACCTTC.

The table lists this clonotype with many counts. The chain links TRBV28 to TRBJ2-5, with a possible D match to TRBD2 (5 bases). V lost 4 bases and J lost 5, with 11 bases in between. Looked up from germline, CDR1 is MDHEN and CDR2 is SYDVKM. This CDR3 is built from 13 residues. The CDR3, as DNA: TGTGCCAGCAGTTCCGGGGTCTATGAGACCCAGTACTTC. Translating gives CASSSGVYETQYF.

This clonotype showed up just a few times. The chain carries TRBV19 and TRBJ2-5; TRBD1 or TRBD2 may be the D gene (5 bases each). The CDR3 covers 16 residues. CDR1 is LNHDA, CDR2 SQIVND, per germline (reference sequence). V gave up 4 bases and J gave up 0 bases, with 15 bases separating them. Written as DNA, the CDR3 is TGTGCCAGTAGTAACCCCCGAGGGGTCGACCAAGAGACCCAGTACTTC. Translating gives CASSNPRGVDQETQYF.

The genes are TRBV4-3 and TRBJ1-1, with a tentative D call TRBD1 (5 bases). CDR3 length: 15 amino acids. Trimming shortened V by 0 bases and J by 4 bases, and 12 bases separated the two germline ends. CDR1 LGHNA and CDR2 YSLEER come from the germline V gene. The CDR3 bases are TGCGCCAGCAGCCAAGACTTTGGCGGGGCCACTGAAGCTTTCTTT. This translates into CASSQDFGGATEAFF.

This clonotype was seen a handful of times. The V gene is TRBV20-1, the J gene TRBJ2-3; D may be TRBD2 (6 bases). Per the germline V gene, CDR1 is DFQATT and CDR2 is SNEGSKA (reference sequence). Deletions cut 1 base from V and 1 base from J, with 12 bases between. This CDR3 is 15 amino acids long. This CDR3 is CSARARGLGTDTQYF. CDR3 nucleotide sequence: TGCAGTGCTAGAGCAAGGGGACTTGGCACAGATACGCAGTATTTT.

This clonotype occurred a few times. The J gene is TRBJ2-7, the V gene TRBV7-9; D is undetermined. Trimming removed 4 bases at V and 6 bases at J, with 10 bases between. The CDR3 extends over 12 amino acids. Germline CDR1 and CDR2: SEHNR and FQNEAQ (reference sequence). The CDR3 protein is CASSSSPSEQYV. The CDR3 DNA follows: TGTGCCAGCAGCTCCTCTCCCTCCGAGCAGTACGTC.

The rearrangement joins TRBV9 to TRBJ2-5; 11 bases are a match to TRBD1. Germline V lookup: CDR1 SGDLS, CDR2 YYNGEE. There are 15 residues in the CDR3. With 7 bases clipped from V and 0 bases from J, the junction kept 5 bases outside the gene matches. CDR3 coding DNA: TGTGCCAGCGCTAGGACAGGGGGCGACCAAGAGACCCAGTACTTC. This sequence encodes CASARTGGDQETQYF.

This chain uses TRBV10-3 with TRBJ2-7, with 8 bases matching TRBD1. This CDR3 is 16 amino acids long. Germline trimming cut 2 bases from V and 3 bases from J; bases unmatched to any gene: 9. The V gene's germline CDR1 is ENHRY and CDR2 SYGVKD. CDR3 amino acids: CAISEMETGEVYEQYV. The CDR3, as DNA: TGTGCCATCAGTGAGATGGAGACAGGGGAAGTCTACGAGCAGTACGTC.

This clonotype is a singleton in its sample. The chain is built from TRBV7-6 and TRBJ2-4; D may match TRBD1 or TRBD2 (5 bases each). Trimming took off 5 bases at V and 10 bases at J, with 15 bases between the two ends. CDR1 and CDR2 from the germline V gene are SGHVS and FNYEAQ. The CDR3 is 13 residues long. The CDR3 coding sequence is TGTGCCAGCAGCCCCGGGACCCAGCTTATTCAGTACTTC. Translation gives CASSPGTQLIQYF.

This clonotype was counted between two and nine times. CDR3 sequence: CASSDPASGGTDTQYF. The DNA of the CDR3 is TGCGCCAGCAGCGATCCGGCCAGCGGGGGCACAGATACGCAGTATTTT. V is TRBV5-1 and J is TRBJ2-3, with TRBD2 matching over 7 bases. This CDR3 contains 16 residues. Trimming took 4 bases from V and 1 from J; bases not matched to a gene: 9. From germline, CDR1 is SGHRS and CDR2 YFSETQ.